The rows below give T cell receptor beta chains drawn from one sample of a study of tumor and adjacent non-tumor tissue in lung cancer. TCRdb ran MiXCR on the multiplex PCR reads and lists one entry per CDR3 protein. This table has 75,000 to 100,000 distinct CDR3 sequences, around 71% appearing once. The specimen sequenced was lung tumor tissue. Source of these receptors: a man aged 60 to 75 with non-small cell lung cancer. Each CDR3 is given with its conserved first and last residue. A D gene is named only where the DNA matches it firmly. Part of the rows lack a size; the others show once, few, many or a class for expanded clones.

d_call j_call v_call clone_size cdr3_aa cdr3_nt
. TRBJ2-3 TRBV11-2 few CASSPTDTQYF TGTGCCAGCAGCCCCACGGATACGCAGTATTTT
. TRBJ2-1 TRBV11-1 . CANSFPGGAYEQFF TGTGCCAACAGCTTTCCCGGGGGCGCCTACGAGCAGTTCTTC
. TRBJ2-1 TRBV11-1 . CANSLEMIAGYGNEQFF TGTGCCAACAGCTTAGAAATGATAGCAGGATACGGCAATGAACAGTTCTTC
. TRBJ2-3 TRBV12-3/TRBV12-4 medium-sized CASSLVEGPDTQYF TGTGCCAGCAGTTTAGTGGAGGGGCCAGATACGCAGTATTTT
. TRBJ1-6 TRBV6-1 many CASSERKPSYNSPLHF TGTGCCAGCAGTGAACGGAAACCCTCCTATAATTCACCCCTCCACTTT
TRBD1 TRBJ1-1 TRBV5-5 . CTSGATGFEAFF TGTACCAGCGGCGCGACAGGGTTTGAAGCTTTCTTT
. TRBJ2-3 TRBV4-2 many CASSQSKGDTQYF TGTGCCAGCAGCCAATCTAAGGGGGATACGCAGTATTTT
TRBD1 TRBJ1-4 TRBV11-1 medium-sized CASSHTRQGKDEKLFF TGTGCCAGCAGCCACACTCGACAGGGGAAGGATGAAAAACTGTTTTTT
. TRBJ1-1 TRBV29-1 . CSTRESANTEAFF TGCAGCACTAGGGAGAGCGCGAACACTGAAGCTTTCTTT
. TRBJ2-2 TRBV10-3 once CAISGGQVNTGDLFF TGTGCCATCAGCGGGGGGCAGGTTAACACCGGGGATCTGTTTTTT
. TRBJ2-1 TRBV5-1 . CASSSMRGTSFAYEQFF TGCGCCAGCAGCTCAATGAGGGGGACCTCCTTTGCCTATGAGCAGTTCTTC
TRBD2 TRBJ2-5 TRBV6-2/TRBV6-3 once CTSTNAASGQETQYF TGTACCAGCACCAACGCGGCTAGCGGACAAGAGACCCAATACTTC
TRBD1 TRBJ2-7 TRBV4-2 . CASSQVTGGGQNERYF TGTGCCAGCAGCCAAGTGACAGGGGGGGGGCAAAACGAGCGGTACTTC
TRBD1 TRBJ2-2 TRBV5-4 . CASRGDRNWELFF TGTGCCAGCAGAGGGGACAGGAACTGGGAGCTGTTTTTT
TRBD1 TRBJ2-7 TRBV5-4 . CASSQAGTGMYEQYF TGTGCAAGCAGCCAGGCCGGGACAGGGATGTACGAGCAGTACTTC
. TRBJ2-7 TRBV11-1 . CASSFPGDVYEQHF TGTGCCAGCAGCTTTCCCGGCGACGTCTACGAGCAGCACTTC
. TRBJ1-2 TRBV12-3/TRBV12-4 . CASSFEGYYGYTF TGTGCCAGCAGTTTTGAGGGATACTATGGCTACACCTTC
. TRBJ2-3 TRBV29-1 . CSVEDNAGDTRYF TGCAGCGTTGAAGACAACGCTGGAGATACACGGTATTTT
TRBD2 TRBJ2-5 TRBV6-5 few CASSPTSGIQETQYF TGTGCCAGCAGTCCTACTAGCGGGATTCAAGAGACCCAGTACTTC
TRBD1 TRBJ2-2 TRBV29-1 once CRALRRGRDSPLELFF TGCAGGGCTCTACGACGCGGCCGGGACAGTCCTTTGGAGCTGTTTTTT
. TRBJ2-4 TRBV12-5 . CASGWVGKRKDKNIQYF TGTGCTAGTGGCTGGGTCGGGAAGCGGAAGGACAAAAACATTCAGTACTTC
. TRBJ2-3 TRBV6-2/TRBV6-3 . CTSGANGPWDTQYF TGTACCAGTGGGGCTAACGGCCCTTGGGATACGCAGTATTTT
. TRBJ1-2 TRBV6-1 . CASSEGGTRDYGYTF TGTGCCAGCAGTGAAGGCGGGACACGGGACTATGGCTACACCTTC
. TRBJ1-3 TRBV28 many CASSLFPARLSGNTIYF TGTGCCAGCAGTTTATTCCCGGCCAGACTCTCTGGAAACACCATATATTTT
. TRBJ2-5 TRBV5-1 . CTSSSWDTIEAQYF TGCACTAGCAGCTCTTGGGATACTATAGAGGCCCAGTACTTC
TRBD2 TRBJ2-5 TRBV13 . CASSPRASGSLETQYF TGTGCCAGCAGCCCCCGGGCTAGCGGGAGTTTAGAGACCCAGTACTTC
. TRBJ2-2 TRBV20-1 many CSAALGAVNTGELFF TGCAGTGCTGCATTGGGGGCCGTGAACACCGGGGAGCTGTTTTTT
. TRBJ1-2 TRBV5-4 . CASSQDRNYGYTF TGTGCCAGCAGCCAAGACAGAAACTATGGATACACCTTC
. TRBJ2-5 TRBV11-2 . CASSLRGLSVQEMQYF TGTGCCAGCAGCTTACGCGGACTATCCGTCCAAGAGATGCAGTACTTC
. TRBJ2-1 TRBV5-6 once CASSLAVGEQFF TGTGCCAGCAGCTTGGCTGTGGGCGAGCAGTTCTTC
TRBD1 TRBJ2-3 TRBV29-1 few CSVDDRGRGDTQYF TGCAGTGTTGACGACAGGGGGCGGGGAGATACGCAGTATTTT
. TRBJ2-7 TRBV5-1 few CASSGSDFSYEQYF TGCGCCAGCAGCGGGTCGGACTTCTCCTACGAGCAGTACTTC
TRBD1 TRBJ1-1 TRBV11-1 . CARSLFRDSTVNTGASF TGTGCCCGCAGCTTATTCAGGGACAGCACAGTTAACACTGGAGCTTCCTTT
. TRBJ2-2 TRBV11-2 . CASSLGSGYRSTGELFF TGTGCCAGCAGCTTAGGTTCGGGGTATCGGAGCACCGGGGAGCTGTTTTTT
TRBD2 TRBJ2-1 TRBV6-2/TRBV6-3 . CATSTAGTSGIYEQFF TGCGCCACCAGTACCGCCGGGACTAGCGGGATCTATGAGCAGTTCTTC
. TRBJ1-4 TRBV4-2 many CASSQVALGANGKLFF TGTGCCAGCAGCCAAGTGGCGTTGGGAGCTAATGGAAAACTGTTTTTT
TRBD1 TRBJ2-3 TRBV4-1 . CASSQAGGSYTQYF TGCGCCAGCAGCCAAGCAGGGGGTAGCTATACGCAGTATTTT
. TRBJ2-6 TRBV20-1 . CSARVSGLAPGANVLTF TGCAGTGCTAGAGTTTCAGGTCTGGCCCCTGGGGCCAACGTCCTGACTTTC
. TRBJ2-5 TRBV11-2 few CASGLGGSVQETQCF TGTGCCAGCGGCTTAGGGGGGTCGGTCCAAGAGACCCAGTGCTTC
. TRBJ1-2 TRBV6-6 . CASGYGGAGGYIF TGTGCCAGCGGTTACGGAGGGGCGGGTGGCTACATCTTC
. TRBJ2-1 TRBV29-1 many CSVRRDPYNEQFF TGCAGCGTTCGGCGGGACCCCTACAATGAGCAGTTCTTC
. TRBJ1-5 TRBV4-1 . CACSQEGIGCSNQPQHF TGCGCCTGCAGCCAAGAGGGGATAGGGTGTAGCAATCAGCCCCAGCATTTT
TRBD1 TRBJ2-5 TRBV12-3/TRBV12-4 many CASSFRDSQETQYF TGTGCCAGCAGTTTCCGGGACAGTCAAGAGACCCAGTACTTC
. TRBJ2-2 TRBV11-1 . CTSSRAGSGTGELFF TGTACCAGCAGCCGTGCAGGGTCAGGCACCGGAGAGCTGTTTTTT
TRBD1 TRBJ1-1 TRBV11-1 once CASSTRGLVFF TGTGCTAGCAGCACCAGGGGGCTTGTTTTCTTC
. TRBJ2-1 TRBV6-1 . CASSKLPRWFF TGTGCCAGCAGTAAACTCCCCCGGTGGTTCTTC
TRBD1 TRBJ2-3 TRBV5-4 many CASRPDRVTSTDTQYF TGTGCCAGCAGACCGGACAGGGTAACTAGCACAGATACGCAGTATTTT
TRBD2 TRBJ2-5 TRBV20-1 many CSASRRREGLGETQYF TGCAGTGCTAGTAGACGGCGGGAGGGCCTGGGGGAGACCCAGTACTTC
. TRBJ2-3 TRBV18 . CASKQAAQGTDTLYF TGTGCCAGCAAACAGGCAGCCCAGGGTACGGATACGCTGTATTTT
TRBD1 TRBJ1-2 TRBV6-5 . CANRNRQGFYGYTF TGTGCCAACAGGAATCGACAGGGCTTCTATGGCTACACCTTC
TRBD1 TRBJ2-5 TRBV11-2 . CASSLTGGQEIQYF TGTGCCAGCAGCCTCACAGGGGGGCAGGAGATCCAGTACTTC
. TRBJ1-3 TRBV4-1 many CASSQDSQVYTIYF TGCGCCAGCAGCCAAGATAGTCAGGTCTACACCATATATTTT
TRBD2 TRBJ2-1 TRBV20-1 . CSARNGQREGRRWDNEQFF TGCAGTGCTCGAAATGGCCAGCGGGAGGGCCGTAGGTGGGACAATGAGCAGTTCTTC
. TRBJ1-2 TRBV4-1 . CASSSGGYEGYTF TGCGCCAGCAGCTCCGGGGGATATGAAGGCTACACCTTC
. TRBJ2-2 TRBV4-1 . CASRQEGRNTGELFF TGCGCCAGCAGACAAGAGGGACGCAACACCGGGGAGCTGTTTTTT
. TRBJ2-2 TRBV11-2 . CASSSGLARATNTGELLF TGTGCCAGCAGCTCGGGGCTAGCCAGAGCGACGAACACCGGGGAGCTGTTGTTT
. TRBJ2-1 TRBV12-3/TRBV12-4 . CAGSFQERDNEQFF TGTGCCGGCAGTTTTCAGGAGAGAGACAATGAGCAGTTCTTC
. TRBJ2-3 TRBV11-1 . CASTLELVQEDTQYF TGTGCCAGCACCTTAGAGCTAGTCCAGGAAGATACGCAGTATTTT
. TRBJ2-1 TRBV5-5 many CASSFRQIHDEQFF TGTGCCAGCAGCTTTAGACAGATCCACGATGAGCAGTTCTTC